This TCR beta chain was captured in a study of cytomegalovirus exposure and HLA in healthy donors. This clone has a handful of counts. Use of 60 Vbeta and 13 Jbeta primers characterized the PCR. Clones were sequenced by immunoSEQ multiplex PCR, and TCRdb holds only the in-frame ones, with some missing. In the table there are approximately 130,000 clones, roughly 79% of which are singletons. Deletions cut 4 bases from V and 7 bases from J, with 10 bases between. This CDR3 region has 12 residues. CDR1 and CDR2 (germline): LNHNV, YYDKDF (reference sequence). The sequencing sample was made of PBMCs. The clonotype comes from a man younger than 40 in good health and CMV-seronegative. The chain is built from TRBV15 and TRBJ1-1, with a weak D call TRBD1 (5 bases). As DNA, the CDR3 is TGTGCCACCAGCATCGAGCAGGGTGAAGCTTTCTTT. Translating gives CATSIEQGEAFF.